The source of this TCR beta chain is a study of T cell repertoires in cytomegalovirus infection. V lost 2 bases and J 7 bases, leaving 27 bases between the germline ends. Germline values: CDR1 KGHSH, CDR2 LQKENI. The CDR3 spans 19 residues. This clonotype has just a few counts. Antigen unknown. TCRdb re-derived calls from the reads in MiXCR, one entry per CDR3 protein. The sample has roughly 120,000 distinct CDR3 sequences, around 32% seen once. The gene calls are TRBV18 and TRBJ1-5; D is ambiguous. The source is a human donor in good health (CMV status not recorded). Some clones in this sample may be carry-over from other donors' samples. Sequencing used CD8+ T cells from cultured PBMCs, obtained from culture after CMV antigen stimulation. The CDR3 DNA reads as TGTGCCAGCTCACCAACCCGGCGGGTACCGCCTCTTGGTCGCCAGCCCCAGCATTTT. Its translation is CASSPTRRVPPLGRQPQHF.